The rows below give T cell receptor beta chains drawn from one sample of a study of cytomegalovirus exposure and HLA in healthy donors. The method was immunoSEQ multiplex PCR; TCRdb's version includes in-frame clones alone and lacks a portion of them. Here the sample spans tens of thousands of clones, around 97% being singletons. The sequenced sample was PBMCs. Receptors originate from a woman between 18 and 30 years old in good health and CMV-seropositive. Both conserved end residues are part of each CDR3. The D gene is left open where the match is weak. Expanded clones get a size class; other rows say once, few or many, or leave the size out.

clone size: .; J gene: TRBJ2-7; V gene: TRBV7-9; D gene: TRBD2; CDR3 DNA: TGTGCCAGCAGCCCGGGGACTAGCGGGAGATCCGGGCAGTACTTC; CDR3 protein: CASSPGTSGRSGQYF
clone size: .; J gene: TRBJ1-5; V gene: TRBV9; D gene: .; CDR3 DNA: TGTGCCAGCAGCGTAGGGGGAGGCGGCAATCAGCCCCAGCATTTT; CDR3 protein: CASSVGGGGNQPQHF
clone size: .; J gene: TRBJ2-5; V gene: TRBV7-8; D gene: TRBD1; CDR3 DNA: TGTGCCAGCAGCTCCGTTGACAGGGAAATAGGGGAGCAGTACTTC; CDR3 protein: CASSSVDREIGEQYF
clone size: .; J gene: TRBJ2-7; V gene: TRBV5-6; D gene: .; CDR3 DNA: TGTGCCAGCAGCTTACTTCACCGTACCTACGAGCAGTACTTC; CDR3 protein: CASSLLHRTYEQYF
clone size: .; J gene: TRBJ2-5; V gene: TRBV5-1; D gene: .; CDR3 DNA: TGCGCCAGCAGCTTGTACAGACAAGAGACCCAGTACTTC; CDR3 protein: CASSLYRQETQYF
clone size: .; J gene: TRBJ2-1; V gene: TRBV10-3; D gene: .; CDR3 DNA: TGTGCCATCCTATTTGGCAATGAGCAGTTCTTC; CDR3 protein: CAILFGNEQFF
clone size: .; J gene: TRBJ2-3; V gene: TRBV11-2; D gene: .; CDR3 DNA: TGTGCCAGCAGCTTAGATTCATCCACAGATACGCAGTATTTT; CDR3 protein: CASSLDSSTDTQYF
clone size: .; J gene: TRBJ2-2; V gene: TRBV10-3; D gene: TRBD2; CDR3 DNA: TGTGCCATCAGTGTGGGTCGAGGACTAGCGCGGTCGGCGGAGCTGTTTTTT; CDR3 protein: CAISVGRGLARSAELFF
clone size: .; J gene: TRBJ2-2; V gene: TRBV9; D gene: TRBD2; CDR3 DNA: TGTGCCAGCAGCGTACGGGGAGCGGGAAACACCGGGGAGCTGTTTTTT; CDR3 protein: CASSVRGAGNTGELFF
clone size: .; J gene: TRBJ2-4; V gene: TRBV4-1; D gene: .; CDR3 DNA: TGCGCCAGCAGCCAAGATCAAGGAACGGGGAACATTCAGTACTTC; CDR3 protein: CASSQDQGTGNIQYF
clone size: .; J gene: TRBJ2-1; V gene: TRBV7-2; D gene: .; CDR3 DNA: TGTGCCAGCAGCCCCGGGTCTAGAACTAGCAACTCCTACAATGAGCAGTTCTTC; CDR3 protein: CASSPGSRTSNSYNEQFF
clone size: .; J gene: TRBJ1-4; V gene: TRBV14; D gene: TRBD1; CDR3 DNA: TGTGCCAGCAGCTTTCGGACAGGGTTGCGGTATGAAAAACTGTTTTTT; CDR3 protein: CASSFRTGLRYEKLFF
clone size: .; J gene: TRBJ2-1; V gene: TRBV12-5; D gene: TRBD2; CDR3 DNA: TGTGCTAGTGGCTTACTCGGGGGGAGCTCCTACAATGAGCAGTTCTTC; CDR3 protein: CASGLLGGSSYNEQFF
clone size: .; J gene: TRBJ2-3; V gene: TRBV5-1; D gene: TRBD1; CDR3 DNA: TGCGCCAGCAGCTTGGCGGGACAGCCATTCACAGATACGCAGTATTTT; CDR3 protein: CASSLAGQPFTDTQYF
clone size: .; J gene: TRBJ1-1; V gene: TRBV12-5; D gene: .; CDR3 DNA: TGTGCTAGTAGAGGGACGGGAGCTGTCACTGAAGCTTTCTTT; CDR3 protein: CASRGTGAVTEAFF
clone size: .; J gene: TRBJ1-1; V gene: TRBV30; D gene: .; CDR3 DNA: TGTGCCTGGTCCCCGGGGGGTTGGACTGAAGCTTTCTTT; CDR3 protein: CAWSPGGWTEAFF
clone size: .; J gene: TRBJ2-2; V gene: TRBV7-8; D gene: TRBD1; CDR3 DNA: TGTGCCAGCAGCCCCGGGACAGGGTACGCCGGGGAGCTGTTTTTT; CDR3 protein: CASSPGTGYAGELFF
clone size: .; J gene: TRBJ2-7; V gene: TRBV29-1; D gene: TRBD1; CDR3 DNA: TGCAGCGTGAGGGACAGGAGCTCCTACGAGCAGTACTTC; CDR3 protein: CSVRDRSSYEQYF
clone size: .; J gene: TRBJ2-3; V gene: TRBV27; D gene: .; CDR3 DNA: TGTGCCAGCAATTTACGGGGTCCACGCACAGATACGCAGTATTTT; CDR3 protein: CASNLRGPRTDTQYF
clone size: .; J gene: TRBJ1-5; V gene: TRBV7-9; D gene: .; CDR3 DNA: TGTGCCAGCAGCTTAGCAGGGTCCAGGGGCGACAATCAGCCCCAGCATTTT; CDR3 protein: CASSLAGSRGDNQPQHF
clone size: .; J gene: TRBJ2-1; V gene: TRBV11-2; D gene: .; CDR3 DNA: TGTGCCAGCAGCTCGAGGGCATTGCAGTTCTTC; CDR3 protein: CASSSRALQFF
clone size: .; J gene: TRBJ2-7; V gene: TRBV7-6; D gene: .; CDR3 DNA: TGTGCCAGCAGCTTAGTAGCCCCAGGGGGGATGAGCTCCTACGAGCAGTACTTC; CDR3 protein: CASSLVAPGGMSSYEQYF
clone size: once; J gene: TRBJ2-7; V gene: TRBV19; D gene: .; CDR3 DNA: TGTGCCAGTAGCGCGGGACAGCTCAGCTCCTACGAGCAGTACTTC; CDR3 protein: CASSAGQLSSYEQYF
clone size: once; J gene: TRBJ2-7; V gene: TRBV5-1; D gene: TRBD2; CDR3 DNA: TGCGCCAGCACCCAGTTGGGGGGGATGGTGTTGAACGAGCAGTACTTC; CDR3 protein: CASTQLGGMVLNEQYF
clone size: .; J gene: TRBJ2-1; V gene: TRBV7-2; D gene: TRBD2; CDR3 DNA: TGTGCCAGCAGCCCAACTAGCGGGAGGGCGTACAATGAGCAGTTCTTC; CDR3 protein: CASSPTSGRAYNEQFF
clone size: .; J gene: TRBJ1-1; V gene: TRBV27; D gene: .; CDR3 DNA: TGTGCCAACCTACGGGAGAACACTGAAGCTTTCTTT; CDR3 protein: CANLRENTEAFF
clone size: .; J gene: TRBJ2-7; V gene: TRBV6-1; D gene: .; CDR3 DNA: TGTGCCAGCAGTGGGGGGGTTTCCTACGAGCAGTACTTC; CDR3 protein: CASSGGVSYEQYF
clone size: .; J gene: TRBJ2-7; V gene: TRBV10-1; D gene: TRBD1; CDR3 DNA: TGCGCCAGCAGTGAGAACAGGGGGCTTTACGAGCAGTACTTC; CDR3 protein: CASSENRGLYEQYF
clone size: .; J gene: TRBJ1-1; V gene: TRBV28; D gene: .; CDR3 DNA: TGTGCCAGCAGTTTAAACGGGGAGGGAACTGAAGCTTTCTTT; CDR3 protein: CASSLNGEGTEAFF
clone size: .; J gene: TRBJ1-5; V gene: TRBV15; D gene: .; CDR3 DNA: TGTGCCACCAGCAGAGACCGGGGGAGCAATCAGCCCCAGCATTTT; CDR3 protein: CATSRDRGSNQPQHF
clone size: once; J gene: TRBJ2-3; V gene: TRBV28; D gene: .; CDR3 DNA: TGTGCCAGCAGCCTCTCCCCTAGTGGGGATACGCAGTATTTT; CDR3 protein: CASSLSPSGDTQYF
clone size: once; J gene: TRBJ2-7; V gene: TRBV5-1; D gene: .; CDR3 DNA: TGCGCCAGCAGCTTGGAGGTCAGGGCCTACGAGCAGTACTTC; CDR3 protein: CASSLEVRAYEQYF
clone size: .; J gene: TRBJ2-1; V gene: TRBV4-2; D gene: TRBD2; CDR3 DNA: TGTGCCAGCAGCCAAGATGAAGCGGGAGGGCCCAGGAATGAGCAGTTCTTC; CDR3 protein: CASSQDEAGGPRNEQFF
clone size: .; J gene: TRBJ1-3; V gene: TRBV27; D gene: TRBD1; CDR3 DNA: TGTGCCAGCAGCCGCACCCCAGGGGGTGCCATATATTTT; CDR3 protein: CASSRTPGGAIYF
clone size: .; J gene: TRBJ2-7; V gene: TRBV7-9; D gene: .; CDR3 DNA: TGTGCCAGCAGCTTAGTGGGGGTGTCGGGAGCCTGGTGGGAGCAGTACTTC; CDR3 protein: CASSLVGVSGAWWEQYF
clone size: .; J gene: TRBJ2-7; V gene: TRBV25-1; D gene: TRBD2; CDR3 DNA: TGTGCCAGCGGCCGCCCCGGGGTAGCGGGAGACGAGCAGTACTTC; CDR3 protein: CASGRPGVAGDEQYF
clone size: .; J gene: TRBJ1-2; V gene: TRBV4-1; D gene: .; CDR3 DNA: TGCGCCAGCAGCCAGATTGGGGGGGGAGGGAATAGCTATGGCTACACCTTC; CDR3 protein: CASSQIGGGGNSYGYTF
clone size: .; J gene: TRBJ2-5; V gene: TRBV5-4; D gene: TRBD1; CDR3 DNA: TGTGCCAGCAGCTTGGGGGACAGGGGGAGAGAGACCCAGTACTTC; CDR3 protein: CASSLGDRGRETQYF
clone size: .; J gene: TRBJ1-5; V gene: TRBV6-6; D gene: .; CDR3 DNA: TGTGCCAGCAGACTTAACAGGGTGGGTCAGCCCCAGCATTTT; CDR3 protein: CASRLNRVGQPQHF
clone size: .; J gene: TRBJ2-3; V gene: TRBV4-1; D gene: .; CDR3 DNA: TGCGCCAGCAGCCAAGGGTCAGGGGCCATCTCGGATACGCAGTATTTT; CDR3 protein: CASSQGSGAISDTQYF